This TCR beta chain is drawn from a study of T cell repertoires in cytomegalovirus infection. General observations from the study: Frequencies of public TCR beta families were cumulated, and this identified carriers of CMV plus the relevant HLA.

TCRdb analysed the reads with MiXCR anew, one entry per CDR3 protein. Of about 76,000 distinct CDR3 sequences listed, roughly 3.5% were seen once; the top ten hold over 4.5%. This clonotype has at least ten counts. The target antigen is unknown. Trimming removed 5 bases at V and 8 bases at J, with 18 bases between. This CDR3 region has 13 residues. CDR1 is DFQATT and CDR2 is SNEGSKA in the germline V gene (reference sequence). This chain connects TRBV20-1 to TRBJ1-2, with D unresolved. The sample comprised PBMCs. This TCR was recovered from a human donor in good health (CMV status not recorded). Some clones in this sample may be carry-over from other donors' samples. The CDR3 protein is CSASSLAAGGYTF. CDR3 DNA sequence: TGCAGTGCTTCCTCTTTGGCCGCGGGGGGCTACACCTTC.